The sequence of this T cell receptor beta chain was determined in a study of molecular identifiers for immune sequencing clone quantification. This clonotype was seen at least ten times. The junction shows a germline mismatch at one end, possibly a read error. The CDR3 is made up of 17 amino acids. Germline CDR1 LNHNV, CDR2 YYDKDF (reference sequence). TCRdb re-derived calls from the PCR reads in MiXCR, one entry per CDR3 protein. This table has over 600,000 distinct CDR3 sequences, about 20% appearing once. The receptor's source is a human donor in good health. Some libraries in this study had Jurkat cell RNA spiked in. The source material was naive CD8+ T cells from blood, with Jurkat cell RNA spiked in. As to subset: FACS-sorted CD8+CD4-CCR7+CD45RA+ naive T cells. V is TRBV15 and J is TRBJ2-2; 12 nucleotides agree with TRBD1. The CDR3 reads CATSHPGQGAKTGELFF. The CDR3 DNA follows: TGTGCCACCAGCCACCCGGGACAGGGGGCGAAGACCGGGGAGCTGTTTTTT.